The following is a TCR beta chain sequence with its context. The source of the sample is a study of T cell responses to AZD1222 COVID-19 vaccine. Assay: immunoSEQ multiplex PCR; the TCRdb copy retains only in-frame clones and omits some. The data show about 64,000 clones, under 95% seen once. The CDR3 runs 11 residues. Trimming removed 4 bases at V and 3 bases at J, with 6 bases between. From germline, CDR1 is SQVTM and CDR2 ANQGSEA. The V and J genes are TRBV29-1 and TRBJ1-1, with no clear D. The source of this sequence is an adult who received the MenACWY meningococcal vaccine as a control. The source material was peripheral blood, sampled 28 days after the second dose of the MenACWY control vaccine. In DNA, the CDR3 is TGCAGCGTTGGGGAATACACTGAAGCTTTCTTT. Its protein is CSVGEYTEAFF.